The 3 T cell receptor beta chains presented below share a single source sample, sequenced in a study of cytomegalovirus exposure and HLA in healthy donors. 60 Vbeta and 13 Jbeta primers were used in PCR. TCRdb keeps only in-frame clones here, not all; method: immunoSEQ multiplex PCR. The sample lists 95,000 or so clones, about four fifths occurring once. The sample consisted of PBMCs. The source is a woman in her sixties or seventies in good health and CMV-seropositive.

Note on this clone: Germline and junction disagree at one end, which may indicate a read error. This rearrangement joins TRBV7-9 to TRBJ2-2; TRBD2 matches at 10 bases. The CDR3 has 16 amino acids. Germline V gene lookup returns CDR1 SEHNR and CDR2 FQNEAQ (reference sequence). CDR3 DNA sequence: TGTTCCAGCAGCCTCCTAGCGGGAGAGGGTACCGGGGAGCTGTTTTTT. Amino acids: CSSSLLAGEGTGELFF.

The V gene is TRBV5-1, the J gene TRBJ2-5; 8 bases are a match to TRBD1. The CDR3 is made up of 14 amino acids. J gave up 2 bases and V 4 bases, and 4 bases lay outside the gene matches. Germline assignment: CDR1 SGHRS and CDR2 YFSETQ. CDR3 sequence: CASSLYRGQETQYF. The DNA for the CDR3 is TGCGCCAGCAGCCTATACAGGGGGCAAGAGACCCAGTACTTC.

The chain links TRBV28 to TRBJ2-2; 7 bases map to TRBD2. The CDR3 is made up of 11 amino acids. Per germline, CDR1 MDHEN and CDR2 SYDVKM. The trim removed 10 bases at V and 5 bases at J, leaving 1 base unmatched. The CDR3 DNA follows: TGTGCCACCGGGGGGACCGGGGAGCTGTTTTTT. Translation gives CATGGTGELFF.